This note documents a single T cell receptor beta chain sequence. Within the sample, other DNA sequences also encode this same CDR3. This entry comes from a study of cytomegalovirus exposure and HLA in healthy donors. Germline V gene lookup returns CDR1 SGHRS and CDR2 YFSETQ. This CDR3 spans 14 amino acids. Trimming took 3 bases from V and 1 from J, leaving 11 bases between them. Use of 60 Vbeta and 13 Jbeta primers characterized the PCR. The assay was immunoSEQ multiplex PCR, and TCRdb's table has in-frame clones only and misses some. The profile shows fewer than 250,000 clones, roughly four fifths of them singletons.

The receptor was isolated from a man aged 18 to 35 in good health and CMV-seronegative. The sequenced sample consisted of PBMCs. J is TRBJ2-7 and V is TRBV5-1, with D perhaps matching TRBD2 (5 bases). CDR3 nucleotide sequence: TGCGCCAGCAGCTCCGATGGGAGTTCCTACGAGCAGTACTTC. Translated: CASSSDGSSYEQYF.